Given below is one TCR beta chain in context. CDR1 LNHDA and CDR2 SQIVND come from the germline V gene (reference sequence). The CDR3 has 16 residues. J lost 2 bases, V lost 3 bases, and 7 bases had no gene match. This entry comes from a study of blood T cell repertoires in COVID-19. Study background: Spain, Italy and the United States supplied samples that represented acute and convalescent COVID-19.

Assay: immunoSEQ multiplex PCR; the TCRdb copy retains only in-frame clones and omits some. Of about 200,000 clones listed, more than 85% are singletons. This chain links TRBV19 with TRBJ2-3; TRBD1 agrees at 8 bases. This sequence was found in a man aged 35-49 years with acute or convalescent COVID-19. Sequencing used peripheral blood. The CDR3 nucleotides read TGTGCCAGTAGTATGACAGGGGTCAGGGACACAGATACGCAGTATTTT. This gives the protein CASSMTGVRDTDTQYF.